This TCR beta chain was obtained from a study of control samples from healthy donors and cancer patients. Repertoires were generated with immunoSEQ multiplex PCR, while TCRdb's copy carries only in-frame clones and drops some. The sample yields fewer than 20,000 clones, around 86% seen once. Trimming took 3 bases from V and 4 from J, leaving 7 bases between them. This CDR3 spans 13 amino acids. Per the germline V gene, CDR1 is MNHEY and CDR2 is SMNVEV (reference sequence). Sequencing input: PBMCs. The chain combines TRBV27 with TRBJ1-5; possibly TRBD1 for D (5 bases). The sequence was obtained from a woman in her seventies with colorectal cancer. The CDR3 protein is CASSFGGNQPQHF. The CDR3 DNA reads TGTGCCAGCAGTTTTGGGGGAAATCAGCCCCAGCATTTT.